This T cell receptor (beta chain) is from a study of T cell responses to AZD1222 COVID-19 vaccine. Findings and caveats of the study: Spike-specific TCRs gained breadth and depth after people received two AZD1222 doses. There were mostly white British donors and more females than males, and clonal diversity was possibly underestimated.

Sequenced by immunoSEQ multiplex PCR; TCRdb stores in-frame clones only, minus some. The table lists roughly 150,000 clones, 75% to 90% of them singletons. Turning to this clone: Its matching antigen is unknown.

Whether given at about 4 or about 12 weeks, second doses were pooled. J lost 7 bases, V lost 4 bases, and 13 bases had no gene match. This CDR3 region has 15 residues. Germline assignment: CDR1 SGHNT and CDR2 YYREEE (reference sequence). The sequence was collected from an adult who received the AZD1222 COVID-19 vaccine. The genes are TRBV5-4 and TRBJ1-2; 7 bases agree with TRBD1. This specimen consisted of peripheral blood, obtained 28 days after the second AZD1222 dose. The CDR3 nucleotides read TGTGCCAGCAGCCCGGGGACAGATAAAGGAGGTGGCTACACCTTC. It codes for CASSPGTDKGGGYTF.